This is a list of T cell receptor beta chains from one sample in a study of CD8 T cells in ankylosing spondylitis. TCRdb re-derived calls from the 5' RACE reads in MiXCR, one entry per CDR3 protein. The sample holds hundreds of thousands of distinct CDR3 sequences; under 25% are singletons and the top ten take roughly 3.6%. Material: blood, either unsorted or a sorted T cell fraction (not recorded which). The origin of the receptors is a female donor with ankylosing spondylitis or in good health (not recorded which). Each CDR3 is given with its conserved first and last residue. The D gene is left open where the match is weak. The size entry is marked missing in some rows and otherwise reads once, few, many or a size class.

CASAPGGSSYNEQFF	TGTGCTAGTGCACCCGGGGGAAGCTCCTACAATGAGCAGTTCTTC	.	few	TRBV12-5	TRBJ2-1
CSVSRDRDTEAFF	TGCAGCGTTTCCCGGGACAGGGATACTGAAGCTTTCTTT	TRBD1	few	TRBV29-1	TRBJ1-1
CASSEWSMQETQYF	TGTGCCAGCAGTGAATGGTCGATGCAAGAGACCCAGTACTTC	.	.	TRBV2	TRBJ2-5
CSAGLAGEVDTQYF	TGCAGTGCTGGACTAGCGGGAGAGGTAGATACGCAGTATTTT	TRBD2	.	TRBV20-1	TRBJ2-3
CASSQTGGNVKLFF	TGTGCCAGCAGCCAAACAGGGGGCAACGTGAAACTGTTTTTT	TRBD1	.	TRBV14	TRBJ1-4
CSVPGIMASSYEQYF	TGCAGTGTCCCGGGGATAATGGCGAGCTCCTACGAGCAGTACTTC	.	.	TRBV20-1	TRBJ2-7
CAVSGMGSGETQYF	TGTGCCGTTAGCGGGATGGGGTCTGGAGAGACCCAGTACTTC	TRBD2	few	TRBV24-1	TRBJ2-5
CASSQEQRDYGYTF	TGTGCCAGCAGCCAAGAACAGAGGGACTATGGCTACACCTTC	.	.	TRBV4-2	TRBJ1-2
CASSKLAPQETQYF	TGTGCCAGCAGCAAGCTAGCGCCGCAAGAGACCCAGTACTTC	.	few	TRBV7-2	TRBJ2-5
CASSIRDRGKETQYF	TGTGCCAGCAGTATCCGGGACAGGGGAAAAGAGACCCAGTACTTC	TRBD1	few	TRBV2	TRBJ2-5
CAISELPPSSPRETQYF	TGTGCCATCAGTGAGTTACCACCTAGCAGCCCTCGGGAGACCCAGTACTTC	.	many	TRBV10-3	TRBJ2-5
CSVGKGRDQPQHF	TGCAGCGTTGGGAAGGGGCGGGATCAGCCCCAGCATTTT	.	few	TRBV29-1	TRBJ1-5
CASSYWQGIGNNQPQHF	TGTGCCAGCAGTTACTGGCAGGGCATAGGAAACAATCAGCCCCAGCATTTT	.	few	TRBV6-5	TRBJ1-5
CASSRTTTSGTDTQYF	TGTGCCAGCAGCCGGACTACTACTAGCGGGACGGATACGCAGTATTTT	TRBD2	many	TRBV5-6	TRBJ2-3
CASSFNRNYNEQFF	TGTGCCAGCAGCTTTAACAGAAATTACAATGAGCAGTTCTTC	.	.	TRBV11-2	TRBJ2-1
CASIRQGHYNEQFF	TGTGCCAGCATAAGACAGGGACACTACAATGAGCAGTTCTTC	TRBD1	few	TRBV6-2/TRBV6-3	TRBJ2-1
CSASREREGDYGYTF	TGCAGTGCTTCTAGGGAACGGGAAGGGGATTATGGCTACACCTTC	.	few	TRBV20-1	TRBJ1-2
CASSFAGGNEKLFF	TGTGCCAGCAGTTTCGCAGGGGGTAATGAAAAACTGTTTTTT	TRBD1	few	TRBV28	TRBJ1-4
CASSELLSSYNEQFF	TGTGCCAGCAGTGAATTGCTCTCCTCCTACAATGAGCAGTTCTTC	.	.	TRBV2	TRBJ2-1
CSYPGQGGLANEKLFF	TGCAGTTATCCGGGACAGGGAGGTCTAGCTAATGAAAAACTGTTTTTT	TRBD1	.	TRBV20-1	TRBJ1-4
CSAPPGDREDTQYF	TGCAGTGCTCCCCCCGGGGACAGGGAAGATACGCAGTATTTT	TRBD1	.	TRBV20-1	TRBJ2-3
CATGGGLYEQYF	TGTGCCACCGGAGGGGGGCTTTACGAGCAGTACTTC	.	few	TRBV10-3	TRBJ2-7
CASRTTTQYTGELFF	TGTGCCAGCAGAACTACGACCCAATACACCGGGGAGCTGTTTTTT	.	few	TRBV6-1	TRBJ2-2
CSAPLGDSSGNTIYF	TGCAGTGCCCCTCTGGGGGACAGCTCTGGAAACACCATATATTTT	TRBD1	few	TRBV20-1	TRBJ1-3
CASGGISDTQYF	TGTGCCAGTGGCGGGATTTCAGATACGCAGTATTTT	.	few	TRBV5-6	TRBJ2-3
CSARSPSGTAKNIQYF	TGCAGTGCTAGATCCCCTAGCGGGACAGCCAAAAACATTCAGTACTTC	TRBD2	few	TRBV20-1	TRBJ2-4
CSVMGHYTDTQYF	TGCAGCGTAATGGGACACTACACAGATACGCAGTATTTT	.	.	TRBV29-1	TRBJ2-3
CASSIAPQGNEQFF	TGTGCCAGTAGTATAGCCCCTCAGGGAAATGAGCAGTTCTTC	.	.	TRBV19	TRBJ2-1
CSASPDSHSEQFF	TGCAGTGCTAGTCCTGACTCCCACAGTGAGCAGTTCTTC	.	.	TRBV20-1	TRBJ2-1
CATTRDMNTEAFF	TGTGCCACGACCCGGGACATGAACACTGAAGCTTTCTTT	.	.	TRBV10-3	TRBJ1-1
CSATSGQGDYEQYF	TGCAGTGCTACTTCTGGGCAGGGTGACTACGAGCAGTACTTC	.	.	TRBV20-1	TRBJ2-7
CASSPTSGTYNEQFF	TGTGCCAGCAGCCCTACTAGCGGAACCTACAATGAGCAGTTCTTC	TRBD2	.	TRBV6-1	TRBJ2-1
CATTNSWEAGDSEKLFF	TGTGCCACCACGAACTCCTGGGAGGCAGGGGATTCCGAAAAACTGTTTTTT	.	.	TRBV12-3/TRBV12-4	TRBJ1-4
CASSPGRHVLYEQYF	TGTGCCAGCAGCCCGGGGAGACACGTCCTCTACGAGCAGTACTTC	.	many	TRBV7-8	TRBJ2-7
CASSIVGLTDTQYF	TGTGCCAGTAGTATAGTCGGACTTACAGATACGCAGTATTTT	.	few	TRBV19	TRBJ2-3
CASSRRDVSTDTQYF	TGTGCCAGCAGCCGCCGGGACGTTAGCACAGATACGCAGTATTTT	.	.	TRBV6-1	TRBJ2-3
CASSYHRIQETQYF	TGTGCCAGCAGTTACCATAGAATCCAAGAGACCCAGTACTTC	.	.	TRBV6-2/TRBV6-3	TRBJ2-5
CASGRINTGELFF	TGTGCCAGCGGCAGAATTAACACCGGGGAGCTGTTTTTT	.	.	TRBV7-9	TRBJ2-2
CSARIDRYQPQHF	TGCAGTGCTAGAATAGACAGATATCAGCCCCAGCATTTT	.	.	TRBV20-1	TRBJ1-5
CASTGTSTDEQFF	TGTGCCTCAACCGGGACTAGCACCGATGAGCAGTTCTTC	TRBD2	.	TRBV30	TRBJ2-1
CASGESDTQYF	TGTGCCAGCGGGGAGTCAGATACGCAGTATTTT	.	.	TRBV11-3	TRBJ2-3
CASSSLTSGANVLTF	TGTGCCAGCAGCTCTCTTACCTCTGGGGCCAACGTCCTGACTTTC	.	.	TRBV7-3	TRBJ2-6
CATSREGGYNEQFF	TGTGCCACCAGCAGAGAAGGTGGCTACAATGAGCAGTTCTTC	.	.	TRBV15	TRBJ2-1
CASSPGLGVTGELFF	TGTGCCAGCAGTCCTGGACTAGGTGTCACCGGGGAGCTGTTTTTT	TRBD2	many	TRBV12-3/TRBV12-4	TRBJ2-2
CASSQHQFTDTQYF	TGTGCCAGCAGCCAACACCAGTTCACAGATACGCAGTATTTT	.	few	TRBV3-1	TRBJ2-3
CAAGQNYEQYF	TGTGCCGCCGGACAGAACTACGAGCAGTACTTC	.	many	TRBV6-2/TRBV6-3	TRBJ2-7
CASSRTGTSGFHEQFF	TGCGCCAGCAGCCGAACCGGGACTAGCGGGTTTCATGAGCAGTTCTTC	TRBD2	.	TRBV4-1	TRBJ2-1
CASSLTHRPKGEKLFF	TGTGCCAGCAGCTTGACTCACCGACCCAAGGGGGAAAAACTGTTTTTT	.	.	TRBV7-2	TRBJ1-4
CSARDPGQGAKNEQFF	TGCAGTGCTAGAGACCCGGGACAGGGGGCGAAGAATGAGCAGTTCTTC	TRBD1	few	TRBV20-1	TRBJ2-1
CASTPGRSSAGELFF	TGTGCCAGCACCCCTGGTCGTAGCTCAGCGGGGGAGCTGTTTTTT	.	many	TRBV7-9	TRBJ2-2
CASSLVGRGDNNEQFF	TGTGCCAGCAGCTTAGTCGGCAGGGGCGACAACAATGAGCAGTTCTTC	.	.	TRBV7-8	TRBJ2-1
CASSHTGGNSPLHF	TGTGCCAGCAGCCATACAGGGGGTAATTCACCCCTCCACTTT	TRBD1	.	TRBV3-1	TRBJ1-6